These 18 T cell receptor beta chains originate from one sample sequenced in a study of T cell responses to AZD1222 COVID-19 vaccine. The protocol was immunoSEQ multiplex PCR, while the TCRdb copy is restricted to in-frame clones and leaves out a portion. Of tens of thousands of clones listed, about 90% are singletons. Specimen: peripheral blood, collected 28 days after the second AZD1222 dose. These receptors were taken from an adult who received the AZD1222 COVID-19 vaccine.

A few counts support this clone. The V and J genes are TRBV20-1 and TRBJ2-7; 13 positions match TRBD2. V lost 3 bases to trimming and J lost 3 bases; unmatched junction nucleotides: 5. The CDR3 has 15 residues. The germline V gene encodes CDR1 DFQATT and CDR2 SNEGSKA (reference sequence). CDR3 in amino acids: CSASPGTSGIYEQYF. As DNA, the CDR3 is TGCAGTGCTAGTCCCGGGACTAGCGGGATCTACGAGCAGTACTTC.

The chain recombines TRBV4-3 with TRBJ2-7; D is uncertain. Trimming stripped 0 bases from V and 1 base from J, with 7 bases between. The germline V gene has CDR1 LGHNA and CDR2 YSLEER. The CDR3 has 14 residues. CDR3 nucleotide sequence: TGCGCCAGCAGCCAAGATTACACTTCCTACGAGCAGTACTTC. It is translated as CASSQDYTSYEQYF.

The gene calls are TRBV5-1 and TRBJ2-1; 7 bases match TRBD2. Germline V CDR1 and CDR2: SGHRS, YFSETQ. This CDR3 contains 16 residues. V shed 0 bases, J shed 4 bases, and the junction held 7 bases outside the gene matches. CDR3 nucleotide sequence: TGCGCCAGCAGCTTGGAAGGCGGGGGTGGTTACAATGAGCAGTTCTTC. Translating gives CASSLEGGGGYNEQFF.

The chain uses TRBV5-1 and TRBJ2-7, with 9 bases lining up with TRBD2. The length of the CDR3 is 15 residues. The V and J ends lost 0 bases and 2 bases, in that order; junction bases with no gene match: 3. The germline CDR1 and CDR2 sequences are SGHRS and YFSETQ. In nucleotides, the CDR3 is TGCGCCAGCAGCTTGGGGACTAGCGCCGCCTACGAGCAGTACTTC. Translated: CASSLGTSAAYEQYF.

The chain is built from TRBV25-1 and TRBJ1-2; D remains unclear. Trimming took 1 base from V and 6 from J, leaving 12 bases between them. The germline CDR1 and CDR2 sequences are MGHDK and SYGVNS. The CDR3 is 14 amino acids. CDR3 loop: CASSELPESDGYTF. Written as DNA, the CDR3 is TGTGCCAGCAGTGAATTACCGGAATCGGATGGCTACACCTTC.

The chain is built from TRBV19 and TRBJ2-1; TRBD2 matches 14 bases. J was trimmed by 6 bases and V by 11 bases; bases with no gene match: 6. Germline assignment: CDR1 LNHDA and CDR2 SQIVND (reference sequence). This CDR3 spans 14 amino acids. This chain's CDR3 is CAAGTSGSFNEQFF. Here the CDR3 DNA reads TGTGCCGCCGGGACTAGCGGGAGTTTCAATGAGCAGTTCTTC.

The rearrangement uses TRBV5-4 and TRBJ1-2, with 7 nucleotides matching TRBD1. V lost 4 bases, J lost 4 bases, and 4 bases stayed unmatched. CDR1 and CDR2 (germline): SGHNT, YYREEE (reference sequence). The CDR3 spans 13 residues. Here the CDR3 DNA reads TGTGCCAGCAGCCCAGGGACAGCCTATGGCTACACCTTC. It yields the protein CASSPGTAYGYTF.

The chain employs TRBV19 and TRBJ1-5; 7 bases align to TRBD1. CDR1 LNHDA and CDR2 SQIVND come from the germline V gene (reference sequence). The CDR3 runs 15 residues. The J segment lost 4 bases and the V segment lost 7 bases, leaving 10 bases of the junction unmatched. CDR3 residues: CASTELTGSNQPQHF. The DNA for the CDR3 is TGTGCCAGTACAGAACTGACAGGGAGTAATCAGCCCCAGCATTTT.

V is TRBV30 and J is TRBJ1-4, with 7 bases identical to TRBD1. The CDR3 consists of 14 residues. With 1 base clipped from V and 7 bases from J, the junction kept 6 bases outside the gene matches. Germline lookup yields CDR1 GTSNPN and CDR2 SVGIG (reference sequence). For the CDR3, the DNA is TGTGCCTGGAGTGACGACAGGGAGGGTGAAAAACTGTTTTTT. As protein: CAWSDDREGEKLFF.

V gene TRBV2 combines with J gene TRBJ2-7; tentatively, D is TRBD1 (5 bases). CDR3 size: 13 residues. Trimming removed 1 base from V and 3 bases from J, with 7 bases in between. Looked up from germline, CDR1 is SNHLY and CDR2 is FYNNEI. The CDR3 sequence is CASSEGTYYEQYF. CDR3 DNA sequence: TGTGCCAGCAGTGAAGGGACATACTACGAGCAGTACTTC.

As for this clone: One end of the junction is discordant with germline, which a read error may explain. V and J are TRBV9 and TRBJ2-1, with unresolved D. CDR3 size: 14 residues. Germline V gene lookup returns CDR1 SGDLS and CDR2 YYNGEE. This chain's CDR3 is CASSVAGSHNEQFF. The DNA of the CDR3 is TGTGCCAGCAGCGTAGCGGGCTCCCACAATGAGCAGTTCTTC. Full variable domain (missing parts from reference TRBV9 and TRBJ2-1): DSGVTQTPKHLITATGQRVTLRCSPRSGDLSVYWYQQSLDQGLQFLIQYYNGEERAKGNILERFSAQQFPDLHSELNLSSLELGDSALYFCASSVAGSHNEQFFGPGTRLTVL.

The chain employs TRBV24-1 and TRBJ1-1; no clear D. CDR1 and CDR2 (germline): KGHDR, SFDVKD. The CDR3 has 14 residues. V was clipped by 1 base and J by 1 base, with 6 bases between them. CDR3 protein: CATSDLVGNTEAFF. The CDR3 DNA is TGTGCCACCAGTGATTTAGTGGGGAACACTGAAGCTTTCTTT.

The CDR3, as DNA: TGTGCCAGCAGCTTAATAGAGACGACGAATAATTCACCCCTCCACTTT. Protein sequence: CASSLIETTNNSPLHF. The chain has TRBV7-2 and TRBJ1-6; D gene unclear. Germline V lookup: CDR1 SGHTA, CDR2 FQGNSA. The length of the CDR3 is 16 residues. V was clipped by 2 bases and J by 5 bases, with 13 bases between them.

The rearrangement joins TRBV25-1 to TRBJ2-1; 12 bases align to TRBD2. This CDR3 is built from 16 residues. CDR1 and CDR2 from the germline V gene are MGHDK and SYGVNS. V was pared by 2 bases and J by 7 bases, with 6 bases of the junction left unmatched. The CDR3 region is CASSEAGLAGMNEQFF. In nucleotides, the CDR3 is TGTGCCAGCAGTGAAGCCGGACTAGCGGGAATGAATGAGCAGTTCTTC.

This chain connects TRBV6-5 to TRBJ1-4, with a weak D call TRBD1 (5 bases). CDR1 is MNHEY and CDR2 is SVGAGI in the germline V gene. The CDR3 is 15 amino acids. Trimming took off 6 bases at V and 2 bases at J, with 13 bases between the two ends. The chain's CDR3 is CASRRGPRTNEKLFF. The CDR3, as DNA: TGTGCCAGCAGGAGGGGACCGAGGACTAATGAAAAACTGTTTTTT.

The CDR3 spells CASRYMGSTEAFF. For the CDR3, the DNA is TGTGCCAGCAGATATATGGGGAGCACTGAAGCTTTCTTT. This chain connects TRBV6-5 to TRBJ1-1; D gene uncertain. Germline V gene lookup returns CDR1 MNHEY and CDR2 SVGAGI. This CDR3 has 13 residues. V lost 6 bases to trimming and J lost 4 bases, with 12 bases between them.

The chain has TRBV18 and TRBJ2-7, with a tentative D call TRBD2 (5 bases). The CDR3 is 12 residues long. The germline V gene encodes CDR1 KGHSH and CDR2 LQKENI. Trimming left V 1 base short and J 7 bases short, with 8 bases between. In DNA form, the CDR3 reads TGTGCCAGCTCACCACTTGAGGGTGAGCAGTACTTC. Translating gives CASSPLEGEQYF.

The gene calls are TRBV20-1 and TRBJ2-7; no definite D call. The CDR3 is made up of 11 amino acids. The germline V gene encodes CDR1 DFQATT and CDR2 SNEGSKA (reference sequence). V lost 1 base to trimming and J lost 6 bases, with 7 bases between them. CDR3 coding DNA: TGCAGTGCTAGAGTGGGATTCGAGCAGTACTTC. Residues: CSARVGFEQYF.